The present TCR beta chain was sequenced within a study of T cell responses to AZD1222 COVID-19 vaccine. The assay was immunoSEQ multiplex PCR, and TCRdb's table has in-frame clones only and misses some. The sample shows 150,000 to 170,000 clones, around 85% of them seen only once. Per the germline V gene, CDR1 is MGHDK and CDR2 is SYGVNS. This CDR3 spans 16 amino acids. V lost 0 bases to trimming and J lost 7 bases, with 16 bases between them. The sequence was obtained from an adult in good health. The chain combines TRBV25-1 with TRBJ2-1; the D gene is possibly TRBD1 (6 bases). The specimen comprised peripheral blood, sampled on day 0 of MenACWY control vaccination. The CDR3 spells CASSEYGQGRWNEQFF. In DNA form, the CDR3 reads TGTGCCAGCAGTGAATACGGGCAGGGGCGGTGGAATGAGCAGTTCTTC.